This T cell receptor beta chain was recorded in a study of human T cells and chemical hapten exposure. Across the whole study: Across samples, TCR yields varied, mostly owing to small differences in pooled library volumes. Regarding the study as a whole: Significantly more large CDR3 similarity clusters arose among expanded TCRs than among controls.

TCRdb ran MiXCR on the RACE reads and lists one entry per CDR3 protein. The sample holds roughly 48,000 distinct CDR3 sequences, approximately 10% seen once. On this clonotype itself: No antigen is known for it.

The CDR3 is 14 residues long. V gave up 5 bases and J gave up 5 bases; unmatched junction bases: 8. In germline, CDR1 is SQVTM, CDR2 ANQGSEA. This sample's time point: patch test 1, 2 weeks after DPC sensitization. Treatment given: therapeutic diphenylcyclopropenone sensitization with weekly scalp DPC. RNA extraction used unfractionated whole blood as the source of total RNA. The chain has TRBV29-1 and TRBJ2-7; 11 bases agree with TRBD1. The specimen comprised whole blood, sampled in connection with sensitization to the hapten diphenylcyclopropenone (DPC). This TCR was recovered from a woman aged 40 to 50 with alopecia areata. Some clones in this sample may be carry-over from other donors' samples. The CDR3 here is CSVLPGQGVHEQYF. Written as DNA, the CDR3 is TGCAGCGTTCTACCGGGACAGGGGGTCCACGAGCAGTACTTC.